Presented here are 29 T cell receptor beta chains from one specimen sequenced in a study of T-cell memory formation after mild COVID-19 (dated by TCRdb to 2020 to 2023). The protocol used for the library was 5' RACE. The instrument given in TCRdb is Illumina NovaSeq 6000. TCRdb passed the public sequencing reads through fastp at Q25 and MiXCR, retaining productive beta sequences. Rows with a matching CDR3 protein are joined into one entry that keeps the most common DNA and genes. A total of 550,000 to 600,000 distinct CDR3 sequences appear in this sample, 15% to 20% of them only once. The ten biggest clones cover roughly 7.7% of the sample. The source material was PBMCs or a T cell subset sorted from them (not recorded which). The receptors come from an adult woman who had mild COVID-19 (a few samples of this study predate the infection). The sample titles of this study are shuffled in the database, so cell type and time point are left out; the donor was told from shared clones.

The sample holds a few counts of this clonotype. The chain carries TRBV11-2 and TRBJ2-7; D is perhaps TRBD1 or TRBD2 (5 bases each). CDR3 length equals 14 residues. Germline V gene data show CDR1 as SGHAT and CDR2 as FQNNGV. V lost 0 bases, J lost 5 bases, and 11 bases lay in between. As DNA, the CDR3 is TGTGCCAGCAGCTTAGATCGATGGGACCACGAGCAGTACTTC. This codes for CASSLDRWDHEQYF.

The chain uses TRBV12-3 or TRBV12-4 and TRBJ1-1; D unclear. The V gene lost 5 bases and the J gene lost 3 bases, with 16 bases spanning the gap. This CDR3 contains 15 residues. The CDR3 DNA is TGTGCCAGCAGTCCGGGCGTAAGAAGGGACACTGAAGCTTTCTTT. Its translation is CASSPGVRRDTEAFF.

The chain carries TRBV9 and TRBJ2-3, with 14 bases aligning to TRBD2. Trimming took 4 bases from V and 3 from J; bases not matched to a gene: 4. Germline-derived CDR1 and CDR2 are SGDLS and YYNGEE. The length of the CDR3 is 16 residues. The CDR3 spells CASSPRTSGRTDTQYF. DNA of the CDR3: TGTGCCAGCAGCCCTCGGACTAGCGGGAGGACAGATACGCAGTATTTT.

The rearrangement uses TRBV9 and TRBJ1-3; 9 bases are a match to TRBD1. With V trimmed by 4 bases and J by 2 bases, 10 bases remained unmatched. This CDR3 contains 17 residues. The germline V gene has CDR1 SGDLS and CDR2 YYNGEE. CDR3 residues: CASSLQKGQGPGNTIYF. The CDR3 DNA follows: TGTGCCAGCAGCCTCCAAAAGGGACAGGGCCCTGGAAACACCATATATTTT.

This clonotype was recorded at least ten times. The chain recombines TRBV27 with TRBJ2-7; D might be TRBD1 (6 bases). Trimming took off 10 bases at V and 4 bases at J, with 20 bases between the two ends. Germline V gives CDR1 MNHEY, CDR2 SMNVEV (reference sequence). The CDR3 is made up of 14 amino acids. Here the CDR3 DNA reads TGTGCCACCCTACCAGCGCAGGGGTCATACGAGCAGTACTTC. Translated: CATLPAQGSYEQYF.

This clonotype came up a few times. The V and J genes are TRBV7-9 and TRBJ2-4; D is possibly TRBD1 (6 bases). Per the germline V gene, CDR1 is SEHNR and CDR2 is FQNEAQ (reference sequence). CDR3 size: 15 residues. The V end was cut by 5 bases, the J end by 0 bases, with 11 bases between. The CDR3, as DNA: TGTGCCAGCAGCGCCCAGACAGGAGCCAAAAACATTCAGTACTTC. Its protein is CASSAQTGAKNIQYF.

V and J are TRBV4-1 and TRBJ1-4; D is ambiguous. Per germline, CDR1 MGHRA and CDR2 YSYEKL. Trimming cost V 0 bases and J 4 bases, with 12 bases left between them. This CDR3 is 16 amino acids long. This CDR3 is CASSQDWSGVNEKLFF. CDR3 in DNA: TGCGCCAGCAGCCAAGATTGGAGCGGAGTTAATGAAAAACTGTTTTTT.

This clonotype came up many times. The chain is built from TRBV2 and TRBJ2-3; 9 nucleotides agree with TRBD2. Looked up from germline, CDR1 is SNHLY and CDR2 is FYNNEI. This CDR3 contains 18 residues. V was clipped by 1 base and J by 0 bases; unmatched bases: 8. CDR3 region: CASSEESSGALSTDTQYF. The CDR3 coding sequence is TGTGCCAGCAGTGAAGAGTCTAGCGGGGCTCTCAGCACAGATACGCAGTATTTT. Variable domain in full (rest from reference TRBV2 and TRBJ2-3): EPEVTQTPSHQVTQMGQEVILRCVPISNHLYFYWYRQILGQKVEFLVSFYNNEISEKSEIFDDQFSVERPDGSNFTLKIRSTKLEDSAMYFCASSEESSGALSTDTQYFGPGTRLTVL.

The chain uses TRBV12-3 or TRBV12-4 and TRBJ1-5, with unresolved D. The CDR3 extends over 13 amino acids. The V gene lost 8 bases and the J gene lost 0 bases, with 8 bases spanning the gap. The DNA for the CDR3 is TGTGCCAGCTCAGCGGGTAGCAATCAGCCCCAGCATTTT. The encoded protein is CASSAGSNQPQHF.

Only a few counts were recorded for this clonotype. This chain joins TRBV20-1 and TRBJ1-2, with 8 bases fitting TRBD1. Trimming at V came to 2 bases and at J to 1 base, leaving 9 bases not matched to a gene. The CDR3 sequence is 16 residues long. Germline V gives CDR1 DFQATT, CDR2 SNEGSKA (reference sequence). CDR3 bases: TGCAGTGCTAGATGGGGCCGGGACAGGAGTAACTATGGCTACACCTTC. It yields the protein CSARWGRDRSNYGYTF.

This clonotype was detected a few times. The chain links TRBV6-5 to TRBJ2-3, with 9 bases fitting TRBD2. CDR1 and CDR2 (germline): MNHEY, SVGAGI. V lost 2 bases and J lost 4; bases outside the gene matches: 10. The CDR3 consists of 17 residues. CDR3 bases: TGTGCCAGCAGTTACGTCGGGCTAGCGGGAACGGCAGATACGCAGTATTTT. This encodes CASSYVGLAGTADTQYF.

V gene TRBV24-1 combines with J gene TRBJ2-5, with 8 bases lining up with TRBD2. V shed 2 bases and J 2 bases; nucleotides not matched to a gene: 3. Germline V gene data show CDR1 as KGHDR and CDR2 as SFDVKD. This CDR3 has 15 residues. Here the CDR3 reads CATSDWGLGQETQYF. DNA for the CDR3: TGTGCCACCAGTGATTGGGGACTAGGGCAAGAGACCCAGTACTTC.

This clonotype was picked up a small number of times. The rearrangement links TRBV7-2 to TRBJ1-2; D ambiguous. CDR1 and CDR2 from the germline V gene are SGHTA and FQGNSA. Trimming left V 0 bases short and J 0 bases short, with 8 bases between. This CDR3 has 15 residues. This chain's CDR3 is CASSLAFSPNYGYTF. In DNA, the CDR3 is TGTGCCAGCAGCTTAGCATTCAGCCCTAACTATGGCTACACCTTC.

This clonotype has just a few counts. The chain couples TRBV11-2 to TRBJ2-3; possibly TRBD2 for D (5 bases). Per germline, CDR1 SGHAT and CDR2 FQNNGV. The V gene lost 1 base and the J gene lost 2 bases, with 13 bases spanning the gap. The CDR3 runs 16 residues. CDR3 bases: TGTGCCAGCAGCTTAGGGGCCCAGCGGTCCACAGATACGCAGTATTTT. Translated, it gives CASSLGAQRSTDTQYF.

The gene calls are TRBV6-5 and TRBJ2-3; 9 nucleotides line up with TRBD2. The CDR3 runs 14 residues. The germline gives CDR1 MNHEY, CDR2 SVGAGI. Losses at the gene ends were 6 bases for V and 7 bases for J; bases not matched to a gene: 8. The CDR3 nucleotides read TGTGCCAGCAGCTTGAGCGGGGGGCGAAATACGCAGTATTTT. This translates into CASSLSGGRNTQYF.

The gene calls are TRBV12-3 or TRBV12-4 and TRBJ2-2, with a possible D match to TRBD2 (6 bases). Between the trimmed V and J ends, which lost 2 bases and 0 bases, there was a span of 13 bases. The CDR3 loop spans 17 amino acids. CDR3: CASSLRWRDANTGELFF. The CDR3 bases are TGTGCCAGCAGTTTAAGGTGGAGGGATGCGAACACCGGGGAGCTGTTTTTT.

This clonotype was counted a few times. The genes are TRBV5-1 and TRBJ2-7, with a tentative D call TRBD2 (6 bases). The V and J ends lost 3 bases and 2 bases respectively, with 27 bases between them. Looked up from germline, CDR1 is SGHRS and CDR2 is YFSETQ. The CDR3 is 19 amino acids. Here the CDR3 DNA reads TGCGCCAGCAGCTCGGGGGTCCTGGCAGTAGGCAGGCGAACCTACGAGCAGTACTTC. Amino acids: CASSSGVLAVGRRTYEQYF.

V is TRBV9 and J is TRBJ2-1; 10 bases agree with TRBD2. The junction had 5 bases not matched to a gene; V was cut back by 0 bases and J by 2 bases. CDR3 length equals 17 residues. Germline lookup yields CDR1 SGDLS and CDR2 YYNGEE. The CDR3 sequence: CASSVEERGGPYNEQFF. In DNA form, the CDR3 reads TGTGCCAGCAGCGTAGAGGAGCGGGGGGGCCCCTACAATGAGCAGTTCTTC.

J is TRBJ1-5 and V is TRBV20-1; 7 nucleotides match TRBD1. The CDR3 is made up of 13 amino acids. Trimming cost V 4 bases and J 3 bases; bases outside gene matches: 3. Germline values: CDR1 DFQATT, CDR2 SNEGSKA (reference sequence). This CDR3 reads CSAKTGTNQPQHF. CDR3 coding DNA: TGCAGTGCTAAGACAGGGACCAATCAGCCCCAGCATTTT.

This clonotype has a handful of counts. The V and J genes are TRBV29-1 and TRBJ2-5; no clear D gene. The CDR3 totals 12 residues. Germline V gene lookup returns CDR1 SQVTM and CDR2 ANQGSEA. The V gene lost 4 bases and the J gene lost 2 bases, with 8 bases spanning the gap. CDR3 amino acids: CSVVQIQETQYF. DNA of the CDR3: TGCAGCGTTGTCCAGATACAAGAGACCCAGTACTTC.

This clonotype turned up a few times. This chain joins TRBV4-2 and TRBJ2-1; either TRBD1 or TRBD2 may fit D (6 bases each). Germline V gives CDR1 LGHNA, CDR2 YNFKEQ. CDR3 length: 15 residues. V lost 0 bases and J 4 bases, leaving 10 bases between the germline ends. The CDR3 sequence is CASSQEGGGYNEQFF. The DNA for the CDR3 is TGTGCCAGCAGCCAAGAGGGGGGCGGGTACAATGAGCAGTTCTTC.

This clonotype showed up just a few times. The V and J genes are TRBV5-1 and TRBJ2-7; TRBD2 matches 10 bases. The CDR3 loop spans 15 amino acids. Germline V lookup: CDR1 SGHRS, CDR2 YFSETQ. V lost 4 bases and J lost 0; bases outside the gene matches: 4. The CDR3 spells CASSRLAGSSYEQYF. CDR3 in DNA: TGCGCCAGCAGCCGACTAGCGGGTAGCTCCTACGAGCAGTACTTC.

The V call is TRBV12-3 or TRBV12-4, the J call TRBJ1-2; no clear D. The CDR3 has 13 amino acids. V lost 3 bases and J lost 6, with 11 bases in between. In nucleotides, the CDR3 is TGTGCCAGCAGTTTGAATCACGGAGATGGCTACACCTTC. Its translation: CASSLNHGDGYTF.

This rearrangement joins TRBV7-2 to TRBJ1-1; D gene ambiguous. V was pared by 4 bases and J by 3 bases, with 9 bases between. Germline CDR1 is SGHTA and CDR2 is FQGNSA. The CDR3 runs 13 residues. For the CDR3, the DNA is TGTGCCAGCAGCTCCTACGTGGACACTGAAGCTTTCTTT. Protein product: CASSSYVDTEAFF.

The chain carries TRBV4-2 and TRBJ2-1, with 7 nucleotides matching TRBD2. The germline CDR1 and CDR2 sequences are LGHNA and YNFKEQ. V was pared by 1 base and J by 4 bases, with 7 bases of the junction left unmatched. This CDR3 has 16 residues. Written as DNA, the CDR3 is TGTGCCAGCAGCCAAGGATCTCTAGCGGATTACAATGAGCAGTTCTTC. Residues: CASSQGSLADYNEQFF.

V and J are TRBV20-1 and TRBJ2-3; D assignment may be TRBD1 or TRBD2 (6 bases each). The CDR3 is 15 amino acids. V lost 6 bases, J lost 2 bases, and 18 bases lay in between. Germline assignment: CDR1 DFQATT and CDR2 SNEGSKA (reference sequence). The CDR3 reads CSASRGLGNTDTQYF. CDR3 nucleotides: TGCAGTGCCTCCCGGGGGCTTGGAAACACAGATACGCAGTATTTT.

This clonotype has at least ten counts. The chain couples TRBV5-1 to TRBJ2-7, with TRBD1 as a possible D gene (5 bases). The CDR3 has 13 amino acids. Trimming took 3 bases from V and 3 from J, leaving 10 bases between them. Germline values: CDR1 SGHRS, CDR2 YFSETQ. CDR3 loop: CASSSKDIYEQYF. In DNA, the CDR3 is TGCGCCAGCAGCTCGAAGGACATCTACGAGCAGTACTTC.

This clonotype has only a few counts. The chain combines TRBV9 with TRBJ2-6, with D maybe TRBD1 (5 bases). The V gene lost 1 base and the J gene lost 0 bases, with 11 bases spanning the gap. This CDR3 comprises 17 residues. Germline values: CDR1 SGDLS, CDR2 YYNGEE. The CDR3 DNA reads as TGTGCCAGCAGCGTATCGCCCACAGGCTCTGGGGCCAACGTCCTGACTTTC. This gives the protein CASSVSPTGSGANVLTF.

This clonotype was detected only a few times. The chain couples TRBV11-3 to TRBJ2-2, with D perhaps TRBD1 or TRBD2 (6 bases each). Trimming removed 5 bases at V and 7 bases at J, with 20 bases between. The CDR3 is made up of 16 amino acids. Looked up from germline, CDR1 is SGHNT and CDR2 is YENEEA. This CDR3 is CASSPRGGRGFGELFF. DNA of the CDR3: TGTGCCAGCAGCCCACGAGGGGGGCGAGGATTCGGGGAGCTGTTTTTT.